These 8 T cell receptor beta chains came from one sample sequenced in a study of blood T cell repertoires in COVID-19. Sequencing was performed with immunoSEQ multiplex PCR; in TCRdb, only in-frame clones are kept and a portion is missing. The table has hundreds of thousands of clones, approximately 91% seen once. Sequencing input: PBMCs or T cells enriched from blood (not recorded which). The receptor source for this set is a woman aged 40 to 49 who had recovered from COVID-19.

The chain employs TRBV11-3 and TRBJ1-1; a possible D gene is TRBD1 (5 bases). The CDR3 runs to 17 residues. CDR1 and CDR2 from the germline V gene are SGHNT and YENEEA. Trimming shortened V by 5 bases and J by 3 bases, and 22 bases separated the two germline ends. CDR3 region: CASSHQRDSIADTEAFF. CDR3 in DNA: TGTGCCAGCAGCCATCAACGGGACTCAATAGCCGACACTGAAGCTTTCTTT.

The chain joins TRBV6-5 to TRBJ1-3, with 7 bases lining up with TRBD1. The germline V gene encodes CDR1 MNHEY and CDR2 SVGAGI. The CDR3 spans 16 residues. V dropped 0 bases and J dropped 2; count of bases not matched to a gene: 4. CDR3 bases: TGTGCCAGCAGTTACTCCTCCGGGACAGCTGGAAACACCATATATTTT. Translating it yields CASSYSSGTAGNTIYF.

This clone was recorded once. CDR3: CASSPKALAGYNEQFF. In DNA form, the CDR3 reads TGTGCCAGCTCACCAAAGGCCCTAGCGGGGTACAATGAGCAGTTCTTC. V gene TRBV18 combines with J gene TRBJ2-1; 9 positions agree with TRBD2. The CDR3 has 16 amino acids. With V trimmed by 2 bases and J by 4 bases, 6 bases remained unmatched. Germline values: CDR1 KGHSH, CDR2 LQKENI.

This chain links TRBV6-5 with TRBJ2-7, with 7 nucleotides matching TRBD1. The germline CDR1 and CDR2 sequences are MNHEY and SVGAGI. The CDR3 has 15 residues. Unmatched junction bases numbered 13, after V lost 7 bases and J lost 4 bases. This CDR3 reads CASTNPRQGKYEQYF. The DNA for the CDR3 is TGTGCCAGCACCAATCCGCGACAGGGAAAGTACGAGCAGTACTTC.

This chain links TRBV3-1 (or the pseudogene TRBV3-2) with TRBJ2-5; D perhaps matches TRBD2 (5 bases). Germline values: CDR1 LGHDT, CDR2 YNNKEL (reference sequence). CDR3 length: 17 residues. Trimming stripped 0 bases from V and 2 bases from J, with 16 bases between. CDR3 residues: CASSQDKWSAVQETQYF. The CDR3 DNA sequence: TGTGCCAGCAGCCAAGATAAGTGGTCAGCGGTACAAGAGACCCAGTACTTC.

The chain is built from TRBV4-3 and TRBJ2-1, with 10 positions matching TRBD2. The germline V gene has CDR1 LGHNA and CDR2 YSLEER. With 0 bases clipped from V and 0 bases from J, the junction kept 17 bases outside the gene matches. CDR3 size: 22 residues. The CDR3 is CASSQDFPGLATLRSSYNEQFF. In DNA form, the CDR3 reads TGCGCCAGCAGCCAAGATTTTCCGGGACTAGCGACACTTCGAAGCTCCTACAATGAGCAGTTCTTC.

CDR3 sequence: CASSDQINQPQHF. For the CDR3, the DNA is TGCGCCAGCAGTGACCAGATCAATCAGCCCCAGCATTTT. The chain joins TRBV10-1 to TRBJ1-5; D remains ambiguous. Trimming shortened V by 3 bases and J by 3 bases, and 6 bases separated the two germline ends. CDR3 length equals 13 residues. The germline V gene encodes CDR1 WNHNN and CDR2 SYGVQD (reference sequence).

This chain joins TRBV11-1 and TRBJ2-7; 7 positions match TRBD1. The germline V gene has CDR1 SGHAT and CDR2 FQDESV (reference sequence). Trimming took 5 bases from V and 5 from J; bases not matched to a gene: 0. CDR3 length: 11 amino acids. This CDR3 is CASSDRDEQYF. CDR3 sequence (DNA): TGTGCCAGCAGCGACAGGGACGAGCAGTACTTC. Supplemented by reference TRBV11-1 and TRBJ2-7, the full variable domain reads EAEVAQSPRYKITEKSQAVAFWCDPISGHATLYWYRQILGQGPELLVQFQDESVVDDSQLPKDRFSAERLKGVDSTLKIQPAELGDSAMYLCASSDRDEQYFGPGTRLTVT.